The 28 T cell receptor beta chains below were found in one sample sequenced in a study of blood T cell repertoires in COVID-19. Libraries were prepared by immunoSEQ multiplex PCR; TCRdb keeps only in-frame clonotypes and omits some of them. The sample gives 45,000 to 55,000 clones, 90% of which show up once; 2.5% to 3.5% is in the top ten. The material sequenced was peripheral blood. These receptors originate from a human donor in a cohort sampled during active COVID-19.

The V gene is TRBV30, the J gene TRBJ2-5; D remains unclear. V was trimmed by 2 bases and J by 2 bases, leaving 6 bases between them. Per germline, CDR1 GTSNPN and CDR2 SVGIG (reference sequence). The CDR3 consists of 12 residues. The CDR3, as DNA: TGTGCCTGGAGTAGTCAGCAAGAGACCCAGTACTTC. It codes for CAWSSQQETQYF.

This rearrangement joins TRBV18 to TRBJ2-7; a weak D match, TRBD1 (5 bases). Trimming left V 1 base short and J 1 base short, with 11 bases between. The CDR3 totals 15 residues. Germline CDR1 reads KGHSH; CDR2 reads LQKENI. This CDR3 is CASSPLPGSSYEQYF. The CDR3 DNA follows: TGTGCCAGCTCACCACTTCCAGGGTCTTCCTACGAGCAGTACTTC.

V is TRBV27 and J is TRBJ2-1, with 10 bases fitting TRBD2. V trimming: 6 bases; J trimming: 6 bases; junction bases outside the gene matches: 14. CDR3 length: 17 amino acids. The V gene's germline CDR1 is MNHEY and CDR2 SMNVEV (reference sequence). CDR3 in amino acids: CASSLLGTSDDSNEQFF. The CDR3 DNA reads as TGTGCCAGCAGCCTTTTGGGGACTAGCGACGACAGCAATGAGCAGTTCTTC.

The CDR3 region has the DNA TGCGCCAGCAGCTTAGGGGCGGGGAGTTCCTACGAGCAGTACTTC. Translating gives CASSLGAGSSYEQYF. The chain has TRBV5-1 and TRBJ2-7; maybe TRBD2 (6 bases). Germline loops: CDR1 SGHRS, CDR2 YFSETQ. Trimming stripped 2 bases from V and 1 base from J, with 13 bases between. There are 15 residues in the CDR3.

This clone has a single count. The rearrangement links TRBV18 to TRBJ1-6; TRBD1 matches at 9 bases. The CDR3 loop spans 13 amino acids. The J segment lost 9 bases and the V segment lost 8 bases, leaving 5 bases of the junction unmatched. The germline V gene has CDR1 KGHSH and CDR2 LQKENI. Here the CDR3 reads CASTQGAGSPLHF. In nucleotides, the CDR3 is TGTGCCAGCACACAGGGGGCTGGTTCACCCCTCCACTTT.

V gene TRBV3-1 (or the pseudogene TRBV3-2) combines with J gene TRBJ2-1; D gene uncertain. Germline V gene data show CDR1 as LGHDT and CDR2 as YNNKEL (reference sequence). The CDR3 consists of 12 residues. Trimming removed 2 bases at V and 4 bases at J, with 3 bases between. CDR3 residues: CASSQPYNEQFF. The DNA of the CDR3 is TGTGCCAGCAGCCAACCGTACAATGAGCAGTTCTTC.

The rearrangement uses TRBV4-1 and TRBJ2-7, with a tentative D call TRBD2 (6 bases). The germline V gene encodes CDR1 MGHRA and CDR2 YSYEKL. V lost 4 bases to trimming and J lost 3 bases, with 13 bases between them. This CDR3 contains 14 residues. The CDR3 protein is CASSPRDSYYEQYF. The CDR3 region has the DNA TGCGCCAGCAGCCCCCGGGACTCGTACTACGAGCAGTACTTC.

This sequence joins TRBV10-2 and TRBJ2-3; D uncertain. This CDR3 comprises 15 residues. V was clipped by 2 bases and J by 2 bases, with 11 bases between them. CDR1 WSHSY and CDR2 SAAADI come from the germline V gene. The CDR3 loop is CASSEIKLYTDTQYF. CDR3 bases: TGCGCCAGCAGTGAGATTAAACTCTACACAGATACGCAGTATTTT.

The V gene is TRBV5-1, the J gene TRBJ2-2; 10 positions agree with TRBD2. Germline values: CDR1 SGHRS, CDR2 YFSETQ. V was pared by 7 bases and J by 8 bases, with 14 bases of the junction left unmatched. The CDR3 is made up of 16 amino acids. The CDR3: CASRPMVAGGRGELFF. The CDR3 nucleotides are TGCGCCAGCCGACCTATGGTAGCGGGAGGACGTGGGGAGCTGTTTTTT.

This clone was counted a single time. This rearrangement joins TRBV18 to TRBJ2-7, with D possibly TRBD2 on 5 matching bases. V shed 5 bases and J shed 1 base, with 9 bases lying between them. CDR1 and CDR2 (germline): KGHSH, LQKENI. The CDR3 is 13 residues long. The CDR3 nucleotides read TGTGCCAGCTCATCCGGGGTTTCCTACGAGCAGTACTTC. Translation: CASSSGVSYEQYF.

This sequence joins TRBV19 and TRBJ2-1; 7 nucleotides align to TRBD1. CDR1 is LNHDA, CDR2 SQIVND, per germline (reference sequence). V lost 3 bases and J lost 4; bases outside the gene matches: 9. This CDR3 is built from 16 residues. The CDR3 spells CASSMRGGLGYNEQFF. The DNA of the CDR3 is TGTGCCAGTAGTATGAGAGGGGGCCTCGGTTACAATGAGCAGTTCTTC.

This rearrangement joins TRBV11-2 to TRBJ2-2; no clear D. The germline V gene encodes CDR1 SGHAT and CDR2 FQNNGV. V was clipped by 2 bases and J by 3 bases, with 13 bases between them. There are 16 residues in the CDR3. CDR3 residues: CASSLRGHLDTGELFF. CDR3 bases: TGTGCCAGCAGCTTACGCGGTCACCTGGACACCGGGGAGCTGTTTTTT. Combining the CDR3 with reference TRBV11-2 and TRBJ2-2 gives the whole variable domain EAGVAQSPRYKIIEKRQSVAFWCNPISGHATLYWYQQILGQGPKLLIQFQNNGVVDDSQLPKDRFSAERLKGVDSTLKIQPAKLEDSAVYLCASSLRGHLDTGELFFGEGSRLTVL.

V is TRBV28 and J is TRBJ2-5; 9 bases fit TRBD1. This CDR3 spans 17 amino acids. With V trimmed by 6 bases and J by 6 bases, 17 bases remained unmatched. The germline CDR1 and CDR2 sequences are MDHEN and SYDVKM. The CDR3 protein is CASRPPWGDREVQTQYF. The CDR3 DNA is TGTGCCAGCAGACCCCCCTGGGGGGACAGGGAAGTGCAGACCCAGTACTTC. The variable domain in full, with the rest retrieved from reference TRBV28 and TRBJ2-5, is DVKVTQSSRYLVKRTGEKVFLECVQDMDHENMFWYRQDPGLGLRLIYFSYDVKMKEKGDIPEGYSVSREKKERFSLILESASTNQTSMYLCASRPPWGDREVQTQYFGPGTRLLVL.

The genes are TRBV30 and TRBJ1-2; D remains ambiguous. Deletions cut 2 bases from V and 4 bases from J, with 8 bases between. The CDR3 is 12 amino acids. Germline lookup yields CDR1 GTSNPN and CDR2 SVGIG (reference sequence). CDR3 region: CAWSNRGYGYTF. In DNA, the CDR3 is TGTGCCTGGAGTAACCGGGGCTATGGCTACACCTTC.

This clone was seen just once. V and J are TRBV5-1 and TRBJ1-1; D unresolved. The V end was cut by 0 bases, the J end by 1 base, with 7 bases between. This CDR3 spans 14 amino acids. CDR1 is SGHRS and CDR2 is YFSETQ in the germline V gene. DNA for the CDR3: TGCGCCAGCAGCTTGGGAGCGCGGAACACTGAAGCTTTCTTT. Its protein is CASSLGARNTEAFF.

The rearrangement uses TRBV6-1 and TRBJ2-1; TRBD2 might be the D (5 bases). Germline V gives CDR1 MNHNS, CDR2 SASEGT. The CDR3 sequence is 15 residues long. Trimming left V 3 bases short and J 6 bases short, with 15 bases between. For the CDR3, the DNA is TGTGCCAGCAGTGAGAGCGGCGCGGTCTTCAATGAGCAGTTCTTC. Protein product: CASSESGAVFNEQFF.

The DNA of the CDR3 is TGTGCCAGCAGACCCCGTGACACCAGAAACTATGGCTACACCTTC. Residues: CASRPRDTRNYGYTF. The V and J genes are TRBV2 and TRBJ1-2; D not resolved. CDR3 length: 15 residues. Germline assignment: CDR1 SNHLY and CDR2 FYNNEI. Trimming shortened V by 6 bases and J by 2 bases, and 16 bases separated the two germline ends.

This chain links TRBV5-1 with TRBJ2-1, with 7 positions matching TRBD2. Losses at the gene ends were 0 bases for V and 3 bases for J; bases not matched to a gene: 6. The CDR3 contains 16 residues. CDR1 and CDR2 (germline): SGHRS, YFSETQ. The CDR3 nucleotides are TGCGCCAGCAGCTTGGATGCGGGAGATCGCTACAATGAGCAGTTCTTC. Amino acids: CASSLDAGDRYNEQFF.

V usage is TRBV5-1 and J usage is TRBJ2-6; D unclear. CDR3 size: 15 residues. The V gene lost 0 bases and the J gene lost 2 bases, with 6 bases spanning the gap. CDR1 and CDR2 from the germline V gene are SGHRS and YFSETQ. The chain's CDR3 is CASSLGGPGANVLTF. The CDR3 DNA reads TGCGCCAGCAGCTTGGGAGGCCCTGGGGCCAACGTCCTGACTTTC.

The rearrangement links TRBV19 to TRBJ1-5; 8 bases fit TRBD1. The V gene's germline CDR1 is LNHDA and CDR2 SQIVND (reference sequence). V lost 6 bases to trimming and J lost 2 bases; unmatched junction nucleotides: 3. The CDR3 extends over 14 amino acids. CDR3 bases: TGTGCCAGTAGAGAGACAGGGGGCAATCAGCCCCAGCATTTT. It codes for CASRETGGNQPQHF.

V and J are TRBV19 and TRBJ1-6; D remains ambiguous. The CDR3 consists of 13 residues. Germline loops: CDR1 LNHDA, CDR2 SQIVND (reference sequence). Trimming stripped 0 bases from V and 7 bases from J, with 4 bases between. As DNA, the CDR3 is TGTGCCAGTAGTATAGATCGGAATTCACCCCTCCACTTT. It is translated as CASSIDRNSPLHF.

This chain connects TRBV24-1 to TRBJ1-5; the D is unclear. The CDR3 has 15 amino acids. V was cut by 4 bases and J by 6 bases, with 15 bases left in between. CDR1 KGHDR and CDR2 SFDVKD come from the germline V gene. CDR3 DNA: TGTGCCACCAGTGACAATTCTCTCTCGGGTCAGCCCCAGCATTTT. Translation: CATSDNSLSGQPQHF.

The V and J genes are TRBV10-3 and TRBJ1-1; D perhaps matches TRBD1 (6 bases). The CDR3 length is 13 residues. Germline V gene data show CDR1 as ENHRY and CDR2 as SYGVKD. The V and J ends lost 11 bases and 1 base respectively, with 14 bases between them. The CDR3 region is CAAEGHPNTEAFF. DNA for the CDR3: TGTGCCGCCGAGGGACACCCGAACACTGAAGCTTTCTTT.

V gene TRBV5-4 combines with J gene TRBJ1-1; D unclear. The CDR3 is made up of 15 amino acids. Germline-derived CDR1 and CDR2 are SGHNT and YYREEE (reference sequence). V was shortened by 0 bases and J by 2 bases, with 11 bases between the two germline ends. The CDR3 coding sequence is TGTGCCAGCAGCTTGGTAGGCAGACTAAACACTGAAGCTTTCTTT. This gives the protein CASSLVGRLNTEAFF.

V usage is TRBV6-5 and J usage is TRBJ1-4; 9 nucleotides agree with TRBD1. The CDR3 is 16 residues long. V shed 4 bases and J 7 bases; nucleotides not matched to a gene: 10. Per germline, CDR1 MNHEY and CDR2 SVGAGI. CDR3 in amino acids: CASSSGGGTGIEKLFF. CDR3 sequence (DNA): TGTGCCAGCAGTTCGGGGGGCGGGACAGGGATTGAAAAACTGTTTTTT.

The V call is TRBV18, the J call TRBJ1-5; D not certain. The CDR3 runs 13 residues. Germline CDR1 is KGHSH and CDR2 is LQKENI. V shed 3 bases and J shed 5 bases, with 8 bases lying between them. The CDR3 DNA reads TGTGCCAGCTCACCGGCGGGAGATCAGCCCCAGCATTTT. Protein product: CASSPAGDQPQHF.

The genes are TRBV28 and TRBJ2-2, with TRBD2 matching over 8 bases. Germline loops: CDR1 MDHEN, CDR2 SYDVKM. This CDR3 comprises 16 residues. V lost 4 bases to trimming and J lost 4 bases; unmatched junction nucleotides: 8. The CDR3 here is CASSSRAGASTGELFF. CDR3 nucleotides: TGTGCCAGCAGTTCACGAGCGGGAGCCAGCACCGGGGAGCTGTTTTTT.

V is TRBV28 and J is TRBJ2-1; 7 bases are a match to TRBD2. The junction had 11 bases not matched to a gene; V was cut back by 3 bases and J by 9 bases. The germline gives CDR1 MDHEN, CDR2 SYDVKM. The CDR3 is 15 amino acids. The DNA of the CDR3 is TGTGCCAGCAGTTTCGAAAGACTAGCCCGCGGTGAGCAGTTCTTC. It translates to CASSFERLARGEQFF.